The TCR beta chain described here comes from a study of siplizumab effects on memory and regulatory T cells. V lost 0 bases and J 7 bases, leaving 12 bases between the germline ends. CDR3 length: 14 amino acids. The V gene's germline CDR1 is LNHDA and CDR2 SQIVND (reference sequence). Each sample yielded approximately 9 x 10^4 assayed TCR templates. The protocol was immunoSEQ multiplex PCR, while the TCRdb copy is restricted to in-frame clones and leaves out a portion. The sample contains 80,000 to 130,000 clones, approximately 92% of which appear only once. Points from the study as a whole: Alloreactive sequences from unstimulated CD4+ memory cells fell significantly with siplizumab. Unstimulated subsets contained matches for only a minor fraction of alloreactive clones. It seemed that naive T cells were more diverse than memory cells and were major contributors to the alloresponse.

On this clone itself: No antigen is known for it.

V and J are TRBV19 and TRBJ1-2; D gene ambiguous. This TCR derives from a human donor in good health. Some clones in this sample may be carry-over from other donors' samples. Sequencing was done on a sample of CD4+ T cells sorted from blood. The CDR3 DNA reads TGTGCCAGTAGTATAGATCATCTTTTGGGTGGCTACACCTTC. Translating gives CASSIDHLLGGYTF.